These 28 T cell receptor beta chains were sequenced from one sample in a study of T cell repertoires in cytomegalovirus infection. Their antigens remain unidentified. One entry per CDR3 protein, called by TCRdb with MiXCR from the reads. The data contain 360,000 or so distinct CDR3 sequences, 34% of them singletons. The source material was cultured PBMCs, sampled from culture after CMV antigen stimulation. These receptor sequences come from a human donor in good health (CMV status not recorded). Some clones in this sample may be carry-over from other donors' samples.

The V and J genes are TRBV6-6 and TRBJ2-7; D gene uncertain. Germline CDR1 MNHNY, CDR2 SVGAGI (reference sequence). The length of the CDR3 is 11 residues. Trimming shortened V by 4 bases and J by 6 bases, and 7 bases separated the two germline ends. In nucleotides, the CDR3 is TGTGCCAGCAGTTTGGGCGCCGAGCAGTACTTC. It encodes CASSLGAEQYF.

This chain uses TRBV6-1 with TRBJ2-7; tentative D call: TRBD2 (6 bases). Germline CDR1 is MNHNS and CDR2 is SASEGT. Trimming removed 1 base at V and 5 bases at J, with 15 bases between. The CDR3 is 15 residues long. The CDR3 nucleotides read TGTGCCAGCAGTGAAGTCCGGGACTGCTGCGACGAGCAGTACGTC. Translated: CASSEVRDCCDEQYV.

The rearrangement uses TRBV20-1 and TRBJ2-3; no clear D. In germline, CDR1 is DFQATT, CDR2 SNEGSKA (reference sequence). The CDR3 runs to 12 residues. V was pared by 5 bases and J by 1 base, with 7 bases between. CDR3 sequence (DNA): TGCAGTGCTGGTAGGGGCACAGATACGCAGTATTTT. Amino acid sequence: CSAGRGTDTQYF.

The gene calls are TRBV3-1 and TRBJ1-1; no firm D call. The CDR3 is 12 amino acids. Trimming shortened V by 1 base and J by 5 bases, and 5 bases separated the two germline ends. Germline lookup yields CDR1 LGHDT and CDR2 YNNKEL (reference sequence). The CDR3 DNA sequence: TGTGCCAGCAGCCAAGGGGGTACTGAAGCTTTCTTT. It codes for CASSQGGTEAFF.

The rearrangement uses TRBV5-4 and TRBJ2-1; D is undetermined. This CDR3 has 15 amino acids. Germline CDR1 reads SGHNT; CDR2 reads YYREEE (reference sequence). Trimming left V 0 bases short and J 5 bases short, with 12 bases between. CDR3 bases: TGTGCCAGCAGCTTGGACTCCCCAGGTCACAATGAGCAGTTCTTC. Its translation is CASSLDSPGHNEQFF. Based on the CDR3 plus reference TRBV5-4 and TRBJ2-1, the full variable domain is ETGVTQSPTHLIKTRGQQVTLRCSSQSGHNTVSWYQQALGQGPQFIFQYYREEENGRGNFPPRFSGLQFPNYSSELNVNALELDDSALYLCASSLDSPGHNEQFFGPGTRLTVL.

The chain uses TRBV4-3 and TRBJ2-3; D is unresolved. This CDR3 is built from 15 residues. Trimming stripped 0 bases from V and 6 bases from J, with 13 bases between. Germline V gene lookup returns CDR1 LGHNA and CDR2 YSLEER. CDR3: CASSQDFRRLDTQYF. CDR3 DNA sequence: TGCGCCAGCAGCCAAGATTTCAGGCGCCTGGATACGCAGTATTTT.

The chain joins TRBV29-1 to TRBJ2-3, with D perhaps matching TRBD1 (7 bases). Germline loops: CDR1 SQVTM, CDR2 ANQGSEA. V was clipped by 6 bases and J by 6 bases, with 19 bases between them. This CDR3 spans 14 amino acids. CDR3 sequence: CSVKNRGLGDTQYF. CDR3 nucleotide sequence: TGCAGCGTCAAAAACAGGGGACTGGGGGATACGCAGTATTTT.

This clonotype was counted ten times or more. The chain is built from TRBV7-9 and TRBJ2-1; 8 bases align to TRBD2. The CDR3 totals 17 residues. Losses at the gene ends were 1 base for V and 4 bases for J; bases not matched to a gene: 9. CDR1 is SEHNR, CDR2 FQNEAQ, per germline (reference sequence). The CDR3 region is CASSLEGSGKFYNEQFF. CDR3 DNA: TGTGCCAGCAGCTTAGAGGGTAGCGGGAAATTTTACAATGAGCAGTTCTTC.

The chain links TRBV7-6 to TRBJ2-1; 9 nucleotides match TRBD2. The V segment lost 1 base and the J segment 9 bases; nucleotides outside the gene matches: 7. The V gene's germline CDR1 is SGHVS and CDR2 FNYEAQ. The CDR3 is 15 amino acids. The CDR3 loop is CASSLGLAGLTEQFF. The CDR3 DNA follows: TGTGCCAGCAGCTTAGGGCTAGCGGGATTGACTGAGCAGTTCTTC.

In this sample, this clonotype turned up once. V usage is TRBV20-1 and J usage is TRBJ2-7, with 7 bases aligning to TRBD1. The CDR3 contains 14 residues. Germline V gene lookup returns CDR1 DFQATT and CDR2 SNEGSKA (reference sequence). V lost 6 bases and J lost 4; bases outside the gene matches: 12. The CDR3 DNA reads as TGCAGTGCAAGTGACAGGGAATGGGTGTACGAGCAGTACTTC. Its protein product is CSASDREWVYEQYF.

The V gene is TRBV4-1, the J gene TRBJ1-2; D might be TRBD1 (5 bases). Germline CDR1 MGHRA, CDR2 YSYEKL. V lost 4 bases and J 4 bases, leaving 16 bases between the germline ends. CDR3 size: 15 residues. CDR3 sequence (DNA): TGCGCCAGCAGCCTCACGGGGGGGTCCCTCTATGGCTACACCTTC. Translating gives CASSLTGGSLYGYTF.

CDR3 in amino acids: CASSWREGKETQYF. CDR3 bases: TGTGCCAGCAGTTGGCGGGAGGGAAAAGAGACCCAGTACTTC. The rearrangement joins TRBV12-3 or TRBV12-4 to TRBJ2-5, with 9 nucleotides matching TRBD2. Trimming cost V 4 bases and J 3 bases; bases outside gene matches: 3. The CDR3 is 14 amino acids.

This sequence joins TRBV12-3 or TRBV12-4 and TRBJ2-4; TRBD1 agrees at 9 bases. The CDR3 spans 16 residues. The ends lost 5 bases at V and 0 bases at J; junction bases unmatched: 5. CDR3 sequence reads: CASSPGTGLAKNIQYF. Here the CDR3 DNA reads TGTGCCAGCAGTCCCGGGACAGGGTTAGCCAAAAACATTCAGTACTTC.

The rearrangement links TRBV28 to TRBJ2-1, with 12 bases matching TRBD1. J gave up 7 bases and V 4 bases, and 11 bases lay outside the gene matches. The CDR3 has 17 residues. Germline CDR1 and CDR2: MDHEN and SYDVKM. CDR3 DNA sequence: TGTGCCAGCAGTTCAACTACCGGGACAGGGGGCAGGAATGAGCAGTTCTTC. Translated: CASSSTTGTGGRNEQFF.

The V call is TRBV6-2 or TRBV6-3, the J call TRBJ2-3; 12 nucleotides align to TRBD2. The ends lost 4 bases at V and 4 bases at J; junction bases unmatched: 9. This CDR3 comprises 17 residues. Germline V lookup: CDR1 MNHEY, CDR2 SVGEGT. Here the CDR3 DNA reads TGTGCCAGCAGTTGGTCTAGCGGGAGGGCCTCGGCAGATACGCAGTATTTT. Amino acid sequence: CASSWSSGRASADTQYF.

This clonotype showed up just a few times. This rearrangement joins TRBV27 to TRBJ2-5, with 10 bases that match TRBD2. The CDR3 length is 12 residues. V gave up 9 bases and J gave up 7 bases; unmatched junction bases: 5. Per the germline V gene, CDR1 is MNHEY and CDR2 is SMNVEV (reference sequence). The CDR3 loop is CASSGRRGTQYF. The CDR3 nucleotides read TGTGCCAGTAGCGGGAGGAGGGGGACCCAGTACTTC.

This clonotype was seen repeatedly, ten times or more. CDR3 DNA: TGTGCCAGCAGCTCGCTTTATGGGGGCTTGGCTAGCGGGGAAGCGGATGAGCAGTTCTTC. Protein: CASSSLYGGLASGEADEQFF. The rearrangement links TRBV7-2 to TRBJ2-1; 9 bases agree with TRBD2. The germline CDR1 and CDR2 sequences are SGHTA and FQGNSA. The CDR3 is made up of 20 amino acids. The ends lost 4 bases at V and 8 bases at J; junction bases unmatched: 24.

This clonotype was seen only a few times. The CDR3 nucleotides read TGTGCCAGCAGGCCGACCGGGACAGACTATGGCTACACCTTC. Translating it yields CASRPTGTDYGYTF. The chain carries TRBV6-2 or TRBV6-3 and TRBJ1-2; the match to TRBD1 covers 7 bases. The CDR3 has 14 residues. CDR1 is MNHEY, CDR2 SVGEGT, per germline. J was trimmed by 3 bases and V by 6 bases; bases with no gene match: 7.

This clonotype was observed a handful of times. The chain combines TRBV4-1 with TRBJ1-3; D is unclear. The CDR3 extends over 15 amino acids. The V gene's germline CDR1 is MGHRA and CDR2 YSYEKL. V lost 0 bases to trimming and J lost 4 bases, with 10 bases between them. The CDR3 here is CASSQDRTTGNTIYF. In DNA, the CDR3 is TGCGCCAGCAGCCAAGATCGGACTACGGGAAACACCATATATTTT.

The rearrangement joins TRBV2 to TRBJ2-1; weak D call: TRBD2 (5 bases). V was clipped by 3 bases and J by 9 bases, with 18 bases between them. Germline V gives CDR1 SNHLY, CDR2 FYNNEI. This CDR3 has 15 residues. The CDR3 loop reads CASSEEDLGFGEQFF. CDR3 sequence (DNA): TGTGCCAGCAGTGAGGAGGACTTGGGGTTCGGTGAGCAGTTCTTC.

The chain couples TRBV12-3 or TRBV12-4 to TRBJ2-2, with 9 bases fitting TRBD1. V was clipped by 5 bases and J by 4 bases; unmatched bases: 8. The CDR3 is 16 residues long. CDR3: CASSLGQGGSTGELFF. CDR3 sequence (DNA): TGTGCCAGCAGTCTGGGACAGGGAGGAAGCACCGGGGAGCTGTTTTTT.

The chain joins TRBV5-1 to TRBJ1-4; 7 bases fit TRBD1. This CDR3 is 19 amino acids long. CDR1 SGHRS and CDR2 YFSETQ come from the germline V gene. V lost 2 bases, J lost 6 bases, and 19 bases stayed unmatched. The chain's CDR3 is CASSFRRISTGAGDEKLFF. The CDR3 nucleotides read TGCGCCAGCAGCTTTAGAAGGATCTCTACAGGGGCCGGGGATGAAAAACTGTTTTTT.

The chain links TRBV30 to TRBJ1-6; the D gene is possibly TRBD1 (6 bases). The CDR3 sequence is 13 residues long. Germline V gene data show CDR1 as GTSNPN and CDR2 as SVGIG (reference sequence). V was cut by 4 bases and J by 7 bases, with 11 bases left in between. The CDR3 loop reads CAWISRGNSPLHF. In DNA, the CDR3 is TGTGCCTGGATCAGCAGGGGAAATTCACCCCTCCACTTT.

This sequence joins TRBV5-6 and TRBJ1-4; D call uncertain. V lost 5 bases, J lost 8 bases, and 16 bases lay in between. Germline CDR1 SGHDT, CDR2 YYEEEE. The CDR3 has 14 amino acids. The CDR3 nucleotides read TGTGCCAGCAGTGAGCTTACGACTGGCGAAAAACTGTTTTTT. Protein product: CASSELTTGEKLFF.

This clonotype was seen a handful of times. In DNA form, the CDR3 reads TGTGCCAGCCTCCCCCTGGGGACACCAAATGAAAAACTGTTTTTT. This gives the protein CASLPLGTPNEKLFF. The chain joins TRBV27 to TRBJ1-4; perhaps TRBD1 as D (6 bases). The CDR3 is 15 residues long. Per germline, CDR1 MNHEY and CDR2 SMNVEV (reference sequence). Trimming pared 8 bases from V and 5 bases from J, leaving 18 bases between.

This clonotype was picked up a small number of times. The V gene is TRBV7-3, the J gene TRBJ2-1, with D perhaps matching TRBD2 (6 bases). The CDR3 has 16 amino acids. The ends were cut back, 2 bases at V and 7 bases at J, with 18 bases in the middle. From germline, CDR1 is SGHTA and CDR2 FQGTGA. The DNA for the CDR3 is TGTGCCAGCAGCTTAGTACTAGCAGGCGAGGGGAATGAGCAGTTCTTC. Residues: CASSLVLAGEGNEQFF.

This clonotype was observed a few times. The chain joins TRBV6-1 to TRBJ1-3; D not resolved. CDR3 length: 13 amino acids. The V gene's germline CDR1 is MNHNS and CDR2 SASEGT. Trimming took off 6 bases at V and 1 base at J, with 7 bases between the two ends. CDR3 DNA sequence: TGTGCCAGCAGGCTACAATCTGGAAACACCATATATTTT. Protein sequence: CASRLQSGNTIYF.

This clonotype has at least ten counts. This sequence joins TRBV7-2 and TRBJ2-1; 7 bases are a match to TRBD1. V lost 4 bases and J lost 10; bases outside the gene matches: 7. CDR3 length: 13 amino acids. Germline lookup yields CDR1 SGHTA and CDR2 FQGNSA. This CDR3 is CASSYGTVGEQFF. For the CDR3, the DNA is TGTGCCAGCAGCTACGGGACAGTGGGCGAGCAGTTCTTC.